This TCR beta chain was sequenced for a study of T cells in Graves' hyperthyroidism and ophthalmopathy. Study overall: The authors collected peripheral blood at initial diagnosis, before any treatment.

Each patient was aged 18 to 65 and had newly diagnosed hyperthyroidism of under 2 months' duration. Clinical symptoms, serum thyroxine and TRAb, thyroid ultrasound and orbital computed tomography together formed the diagnostic basis. PBMCs were collected from an approximately 10 ml volume of fresh peripheral blood. The CDR3 sequence is 12 residues long. V was clipped by 3 bases and J by 9 bases, with 9 bases between them. Per germline, CDR1 LNHDA and CDR2 SQIVND (reference sequence). This clonotype was recorded at least ten times. Researchers amplified the TCR beta CDR3 regions from RNA transcripts. Primed by the HTBI set, a first-round RT-PCR was run on the TCR CDR3. TCRdb re-derived calls from the multiplex PCR reads in MiXCR, one entry per CDR3 protein. The data contain under 450,000 distinct CDR3 sequences, roughly 14% of them seen just once; the ten biggest clones take up approximately 7.5%.

The sequenced sample consisted of blood. The chain has TRBV19 and TRBJ1-5; D gene ambiguous. The sequence was collected from a woman younger than 30 with Graves' hyperthyroidism. The DNA of the CDR3 is TGTGCCAGTAGTATTAGGGCGCGGCCCCAGCATTTT. Amino acids: CASSIRARPQHF.